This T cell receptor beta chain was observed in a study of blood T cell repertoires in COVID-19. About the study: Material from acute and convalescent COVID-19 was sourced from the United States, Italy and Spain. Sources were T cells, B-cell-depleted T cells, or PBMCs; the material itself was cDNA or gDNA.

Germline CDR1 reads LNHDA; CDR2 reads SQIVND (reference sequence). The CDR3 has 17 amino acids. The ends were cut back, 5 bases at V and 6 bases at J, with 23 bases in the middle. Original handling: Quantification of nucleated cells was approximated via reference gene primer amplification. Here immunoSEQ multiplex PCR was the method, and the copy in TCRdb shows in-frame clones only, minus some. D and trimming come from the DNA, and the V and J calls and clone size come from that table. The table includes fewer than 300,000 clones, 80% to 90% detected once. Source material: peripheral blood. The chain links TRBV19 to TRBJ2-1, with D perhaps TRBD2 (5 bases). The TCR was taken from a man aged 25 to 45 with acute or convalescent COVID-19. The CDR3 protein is CASSLASSSLSFNEQFF. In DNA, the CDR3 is TGTGCCAGTAGTTTAGCGTCTAGCTCCTTATCGTTCAATGAGCAGTTCTTC.